The 19 T cell receptor beta chains reported below all come from one sample, sequenced in a study of CD8+CD57+ T cells in acquired aplastic anemia. Genomic DNA constituted the template upon which TCR beta VDJ and CDR3 profiling was performed. TCRdb reanalysed the reads using MiXCR and keeps one entry per CDR3 protein. The table includes approximately 170,000 distinct CDR3 sequences, 55% to 70% detected once. Sequencing was carried out using sorted CD4+, CD8+, or CD8+CD57+ T cells (not recorded which) from PBMCs. The receptors here all came from a human donor in good health.

This clonotype was seen once. The chain links TRBV5-4 to TRBJ2-3; TRBD2 agrees at 11 bases. Unmatched junction bases numbered 7, after V lost 4 bases and J lost 3 bases. The CDR3 sequence is 16 residues long. Germline CDR1 and CDR2: SGHNT and YYREEE (reference sequence). The CDR3 DNA follows: TGTGCCAGCAGCGAGGGGACTAGCGGATCTACAGATACGCAGTATTTT. Translating it yields CASSEGTSGSTDTQYF. Supplemented by reference TRBV5-4 and TRBJ2-3, the full variable domain reads ETGVTQSPTHLIKTRGQQVTLRCSSQSGHNTVSWYQQALGQGPQFIFQYYREEENGRGNFPPRFSGLQFPNYSSELNVNALELDDSALYLCASSEGTSGSTDTQYFGPGTRLTVL.

As concerns this clonotype: The conserved phenylalanine or tryptophan normally closing the CDR3 is absent here, so this likely arose from a read error. The chain recombines TRBV14 with TRBJ2-1, with 12 positions matching TRBD2. V dropped 3 bases and J dropped 5; count of bases not matched to a gene: 2. Germline assignment: CDR1 SGHDN and CDR2 FVKESK. This CDR3 spans 15 amino acids. The CDR3 protein is CASSHLAGGDNEQFL. The CDR3 coding sequence is TGTGCCAGCAGCCATCTAGCGGGGGGGGACAATGAGCAGTTCCTC.

This clonotype was seen a single time. The J gene is TRBJ1-2, the V gene TRBV15, with D hard to call. The CDR3 spans 16 residues. From germline, CDR1 is LNHNV and CDR2 YYDKDF (reference sequence). The V end was cut by 5 bases, the J end by 6 bases, with 22 bases between. This CDR3 is CATSGDSGRAGNGYTF. In nucleotides, the CDR3 is TGTGCCACCAGCGGTGATAGCGGGAGGGCTGGCAATGGCTACACCTTC.

The J gene is TRBJ2-7, the V gene TRBV6-5; D is perhaps TRBD1 (6 bases). The CDR3 runs 14 residues. Trimming took off 0 bases at V and 3 bases at J, with 9 bases between the two ends. Germline-derived CDR1 and CDR2 are MNHEY and SVGAGI. CDR3 sequence reads: CASSYSGADYEQYF. The CDR3 DNA reads TGTGCCAGCAGTTACTCGGGGGCGGACTACGAGCAGTACTTC.

The chain is built from TRBV5-1 and TRBJ1-1, with no clear D. Trimming left V 4 bases short and J 8 bases short, with 12 bases between. The V gene's germline CDR1 is SGHRS and CDR2 YFSETQ. The CDR3 runs to 12 residues. The CDR3 DNA reads as TGCGCCAGCAGCCCGACACTGGGAGAAGCTTTCTTT. It is translated as CASSPTLGEAFF.

This chain uses TRBV9 with TRBJ2-3, with TRBD2 matching 7 bases. Trimming took 4 bases from V and 3 from J; bases not matched to a gene: 5. The CDR3 is 14 amino acids. CDR1 and CDR2 from the germline V gene are SGDLS and YYNGEE. DNA for the CDR3: TGTGCCAGCAGCTCCGGACTAGAAACAGATACGCAGTATTTT. Protein sequence: CASSSGLETDTQYF.

This clonotype turned up a few times. The CDR3 here is CSASSREQYF. CDR3 in DNA: TGCAGTGCCTCCTCACGCGAGCAGTACTTC. The rearrangement joins TRBV20-1 to TRBJ2-7; D is unresolved. The ends were cut back, 6 bases at V and 6 bases at J, with 9 bases in the middle. The CDR3 runs 10 residues. Germline-derived CDR1 and CDR2 are DFQATT and SNEGSKA (reference sequence).

CDR3 amino acids: CASSSPPAGVTGGETQYF. For the CDR3, the DNA is TGTGCCAGCAGTTCACCACCAGCGGGGGTAACGGGTGGGGAGACCCAGTACTTC. This sequence joins TRBV7-2 and TRBJ2-5, with 8 bases fitting TRBD2. The V gene end was trimmed by 6 bases and the J gene end by 5 bases; junction bases not matched to a gene: 20. Germline-derived CDR1 and CDR2 are SGHTA and FQGNSA. This CDR3 is 18 amino acids long.

The V call is TRBV27, the J call TRBJ1-1; D ambiguous. Looked up from germline, CDR1 is MNHEY and CDR2 is SMNVEV (reference sequence). V was pared by 6 bases and J by 4 bases, with 15 bases between. CDR3 length equals 14 residues. CDR3 in amino acids: CASRLDGHSTEAFF. In DNA, the CDR3 is TGTGCCAGCAGATTGGACGGCCACTCCACTGAAGCTTTCTTT.

This clonotype has only a few counts. The chain combines TRBV7-3 with TRBJ2-5, with 11 bases identical to TRBD1. The CDR3 spans 15 residues. V gave up 4 bases and J gave up 5 bases; unmatched junction bases: 6. CDR1 and CDR2 from the germline V gene are SGHTA and FQGTGA. CDR3 in amino acids: CASSSGTGGWETQYF. CDR3 coding DNA: TGTGCCAGCAGCTCCGGGACAGGGGGTTGGGAGACCCAGTACTTC.

The table lists this clonotype with many counts. V usage is TRBV20-1 and J usage is TRBJ2-7; no clear D gene. This CDR3 is 11 amino acids long. V was clipped by 6 bases and J by 3 bases, with 9 bases between them. The germline gives CDR1 DFQATT, CDR2 SNEGSKA (reference sequence). CDR3 DNA: TGCAGTGCGGCATGGAACTACGAGCAGTACTTC. It specifies CSAAWNYEQYF.

V gene TRBV24-1 combines with J gene TRBJ2-1; 8 positions agree with TRBD2. Per germline, CDR1 KGHDR and CDR2 SFDVKD. The CDR3 runs to 12 residues. V lost 8 bases, J lost 8 bases, and 4 bases stayed unmatched. Written as DNA, the CDR3 is TGTGCCACCACGGGAGGGGGAGATGAGCAGTTCTTC. The encoded protein is CATTGGGDEQFF.

The chain uses TRBV25-1 and TRBJ1-6; 10 bases are shared with TRBD1. The germline CDR1 and CDR2 sequences are MGHDK and SYGVNS. With 4 bases clipped from V and 10 bases from J, the junction kept 4 bases outside the gene matches. The length of the CDR3 is 14 residues. The DNA for the CDR3 is TGTGCCAGCAGTGCTTGGGACAGGGGCTCACCCCTCCACTTT. Translating it yields CASSAWDRGSPLHF.

This chain uses TRBV11-3 with TRBJ1-2; D unclear. The germline V gene encodes CDR1 SGHNT and CDR2 YENEEA. V dropped 4 bases and J dropped 10 bases, with 22 bases sitting between them. The CDR3 length is 15 residues. In DNA, the CDR3 is TGTGCCAGCAGCTCGTACAAGGCTACCCGGGATGACTACACCTTC. It codes for CASSSYKATRDDYTF.

This clonotype has just one count. This chain links TRBV5-4 with TRBJ2-5; D might be TRBD2 (5 bases). The J call may be incorrect, as the DNA end agrees better with TRBJ2-7. From germline, CDR1 is SGHNT and CDR2 YYREEE (reference sequence). CDR3 length equals 13 residues. As DNA, the CDR3 is TGTGCCAGCAGCTTGGACCCCGGGGACGAGCAGTACTTC. Encoded protein: CASSLDPGDEQYF.

This clonotype was found many times. This chain uses TRBV9 with TRBJ2-3, with D possibly TRBD1 on 5 matching bases. The CDR3 is made up of 15 amino acids. Deletions cut 0 bases from V and 0 bases from J, with 8 bases between. Germline CDR1 SGDLS, CDR2 YYNGEE. The chain's CDR3 is CASSVVPGSTDTQYF. The CDR3 DNA follows: TGTGCCAGCAGCGTAGTCCCAGGGAGCACAGATACGCAGTATTTT.

The chain has TRBV7-2 and TRBJ2-7; 12 nucleotides match TRBD2. The tail of the sequence fits TRBJ2-5 better, so the J call may be wrong. Germline lookup yields CDR1 SGHTA and CDR2 FQGNSA. This CDR3 comprises 15 residues. The CDR3 DNA sequence: TGTGCCAGCAGCTCAGGACTAGCGGGAAAAGAGACCCAGTACTTC. Residues: CASSSGLAGKETQYF.

Concerning this clonotype: The junction shows a germline mismatch at one end, possibly a read error. This rearrangement joins TRBV7-3 to TRBJ2-7; TRBD1 or TRBD2 may be the D gene (5 bases each). Germline V lookup: CDR1 SGHTA, CDR2 FQGTGA. This CDR3 region has 14 residues. The CDR3 DNA reads as TGCGCCAGCAGCCACGTCCGGGACCCATACGAGCAGTACTTC. Translating gives CASSHVRDPYEQYF. Combining the CDR3 with reference TRBV7-3 and TRBJ2-7 gives the whole variable domain GAGVSQTPSNKVTEKGKYVELRCDPISGHTALYWYRQSLGQGPEFLIYFQGTGAADDSGLPNDRFFAVRPEGSVSTLKIQRTERGDSAVYLCASSHVRDPYEQYFGPGTRLTVT.

This clonotype was observed at least ten times. The rearrangement uses TRBV4-1 and TRBJ2-7; D is tentatively TRBD1 or TRBD2 (5 bases each). Looked up from germline, CDR1 is MGHRA and CDR2 is YSYEKL. V was shortened by 4 bases and J by 2 bases, with 15 bases between the two germline ends. This CDR3 is built from 15 residues. CDR3 DNA sequence: TGCGCCAGCAGCCCAGCCCCAGGGACCCCCTACGAGCAGTACTTC. It codes for CASSPAPGTPYEQYF.